The 30 T cell receptor beta chains below come from one sample, sequenced in a study of T-cell reconstitution after alpha-beta-depleted transplantation in children. Unique molecular identifiers were incorporated when the TCRbeta library was constructed. MiXCR, run by TCRdb on the PCR reads, gives a single entry per CDR3 protein. The data hold approximately 500,000 distinct CDR3 sequences, with under 12% observed a single time. Here the sequenced sample was PBMCs, taken before TCRalphabeta/CD19-depleted stem cell transplant. The source of these receptors is a child younger than 10 with inherited bone marrow failure, due to receive a stem cell transplant.

This clonotype was detected a few times. V gene TRBV20-1 combines with J gene TRBJ2-1; D remains unclear. With 2 bases removed from V and 4 bases from J, the gap between germline ends came to 15 bases. CDR1 and CDR2 (germline): DFQATT, SNEGSKA (reference sequence). This CDR3 is 15 amino acids long. CDR3 protein: CSARPDLRPYNEQFF. In DNA, the CDR3 is TGCAGTGCTAGACCAGACCTCCGTCCATACAATGAGCAGTTCTTC.

This clonotype was seen ten or more times. This sequence joins TRBV12-3 or TRBV12-4 and TRBJ2-3; tentatively, D is TRBD1 (6 bases). V was pared by 1 base and J by 4 bases, with 9 bases between. The CDR3 has 14 residues. The DNA for the CDR3 is TGTGCCAGCAGTTTAGGTGGGGGCCCAGATACGCAGTATTTT. The encoded protein is CASSLGGGPDTQYF.

Ten or more counts support this clonotype. The genes are TRBV6-6 and TRBJ2-1, with D unresolved. The CDR3 is 12 residues long. Per the germline V gene, CDR1 is MNHNY and CDR2 is SVGAGI (reference sequence). Between the trimmed V and J ends, which lost 2 bases and 7 bases, there was a span of 6 bases. CDR3 in amino acids: CASSYVENEQFF. Here the CDR3 DNA reads TGTGCCAGCAGTTACGTCGAGAATGAGCAGTTCTTC.

Comment on this clonotype: A much larger clone differs by one base, so this may be a read error. The J gene is TRBJ1-1, the V gene TRBV6-4, with 8 bases aligning to TRBD1. The length of the CDR3 is 14 residues. Germline V gene lookup returns CDR1 MRHNA and CDR2 SNTAGT. The junction had 10 bases not matched to a gene; V was cut back by 10 bases and J by 3 bases. CDR3 residues: CAISRTGYDTEAFF. In nucleotides, the CDR3 is TGTGCCATCTCTCGGACAGGGTATGACACTGAAGCTTTCTTT.

The gene calls are TRBV30 and TRBJ1-2; no definite D call. Germline assignment: CDR1 GTSNPN and CDR2 SVGIG (reference sequence). V was trimmed by 2 bases and J by 0 bases, leaving 13 bases between them. CDR3 length: 15 amino acids. This chain's CDR3 is CAWSRIHHSNYGYTF. The CDR3 DNA follows: TGTGCCTGGAGTAGAATCCACCACTCTAACTATGGCTACACCTTC.

At least ten counts were recorded for this clonotype. The V and J genes are TRBV7-9 and TRBJ2-4, with TRBD1 matching 8 bases. Trimming at V came to 1 base and at J to 1 base, leaving 0 bases not matched to a gene. There are 15 residues in the CDR3. The germline V gene has CDR1 SEHNR and CDR2 FQNEAQ (reference sequence). In nucleotides, the CDR3 is TGTGCCAGCAGCTTAGGACAGGGGGCCAAAAACATTCAGTACTTC. Amino acids: CASSLGQGAKNIQYF.

The chain has TRBV2 and TRBJ2-6, with 10 bases identical to TRBD1. The CDR3 length is 18 residues. The germline CDR1 and CDR2 sequences are SNHLY and FYNNEI. V dropped 5 bases and J dropped 0; count of bases not matched to a gene: 7. The DNA for the CDR3 is TGTGCCAGCAGTCCCGCCGGGACAGGGGTCTCTGGGGCCAACGTCCTGACTTTC. Residues: CASSPAGTGVSGANVLTF.

This clonotype has a count of ten or more. This chain links TRBV7-9 with TRBJ2-2; D is ambiguous. Trimming removed 11 bases from V and 1 base from J, with 11 bases in between. The germline V gene has CDR1 SEHNR and CDR2 FQNEAQ (reference sequence). The CDR3 length is 13 residues. The DNA of the CDR3 is TGTGCCTTAGCTGGGAAGAACACCGGGGAGCTGTTTTTT. Amino acids: CALAGKNTGELFF.

This clonotype came up many times. CDR3 sequence reads: CSAREPRTAAYEQYF. DNA for the CDR3: TGCAGTGCTAGAGAGCCCCGGACGGCCGCCTACGAGCAGTACTTC. This chain links TRBV20-1 with TRBJ2-7; D gene ambiguous. Per the germline V gene, CDR1 is DFQATT and CDR2 is SNEGSKA (reference sequence). CDR3 length equals 15 residues. The germline V and J ends were trimmed by 0 bases and 2 bases, with 14 bases remaining between them.

This chain links TRBV5-1 with TRBJ2-1; 8 bases map to TRBD2. The CDR3 length is 16 residues. Trimming cost V 4 bases and J 7 bases; bases outside gene matches: 13. CDR1 and CDR2 from the germline V gene are SGHRS and YFSETQ. The CDR3 loop reads CASSRRAGVGGNEQFF. The CDR3 nucleotides read TGCGCCAGCAGCAGAAGAGCGGGAGTTGGTGGAAATGAGCAGTTCTTC. The entire variable domain, with the rest obtained from reference TRBV5-1 and TRBJ2-1, is as follows: KAGVTQTPRYLIKTRGQQVTLSCSPISGHRSVSWYQQTPGQGLQFLFEYFSETQRNKGNFPGRFSGRQFSNSRSEMNVSTLELGDSALYLCASSRRAGVGGNEQFFGPGTRLTVL.

This clonotype was detected ten times or more. The V and J genes are TRBV10-2 and TRBJ2-7; no reliable D call. CDR1 is WSHSY and CDR2 is SAAADI in the germline V gene. The CDR3 loop spans 15 amino acids. The ends were cut back, 6 bases at V and 3 bases at J, with 18 bases in the middle. DNA of the CDR3: TGCGCCAGCAGCCTAAACCTCACCCCTTACTACGAGCAGTACTTC. This encodes CASSLNLTPYYEQYF.

The DNA for the CDR3 is TGTGCCACCAGTGATGGTCGGCCGAGCGGGACTTCGTACGAGCAGTACTTC. The encoded protein is CATSDGRPSGTSYEQYF. V usage is TRBV24-1 and J usage is TRBJ2-7; 7 positions match TRBD2. CDR3 length: 17 residues. J lost 4 bases, V lost 3 bases, and 14 bases had no gene match. Germline V lookup: CDR1 KGHDR, CDR2 SFDVKD.

This clonotype has ten or more counts. The DNA of the CDR3 is TGTGCCAGCAGTCCCAGCCGACTAGCGGGAAACACCGGGGAGCTGTTTTTT. Amino acids: CASSPSRLAGNTGELFF. The chain carries TRBV12-3 or TRBV12-4 and TRBJ2-2; 11 nucleotides agree with TRBD2. This CDR3 region has 17 residues. V shed 5 bases and J 2 bases; nucleotides not matched to a gene: 7.

Only a few counts were recorded for this clonotype. CDR3 nucleotides: TGTGCCAGCAGCTCACCGGGACAGGTCCACCACAATGAGCAGTTCTTC. It translates to CASSSPGQVHHNEQFF. The rearrangement uses TRBV11-2 and TRBJ2-1; 8 bases align to TRBD1. The CDR3 extends over 16 amino acids. Per the germline V gene, CDR1 is SGHAT and CDR2 is FQNNGV. Losses at the gene ends were 4 bases for V and 5 bases for J; bases not matched to a gene: 10.

This clonotype showed up many times. The chain couples TRBV27 to TRBJ1-1; no firm D call. Per germline, CDR1 MNHEY and CDR2 SMNVEV (reference sequence). The CDR3 runs 13 residues. Trimming took 8 bases from V and 4 from J, leaving 14 bases between them. The CDR3, as DNA: TGTGCCAGCGCCCATGGTAAAGGCACTGAAGCTTTCTTT. Its translation: CASAHGKGTEAFF.

This clonotype occurred many times. A read error may produce the germline difference seen at one junction end. The rearrangement links TRBV28 to TRBJ2-4, with D tentatively TRBD1 or TRBD2 (6 bases each). This CDR3 is 14 amino acids long. Germline V gives CDR1 MDHEN, CDR2 SYDVKM. The CDR3 protein is CASSLYRRQQGGDF. In DNA form, the CDR3 reads TGTGCCAGCAGTTTATACCGCCGTCAACAGGGAGGAGACTTC.

This rearrangement joins TRBV28 to TRBJ2-5; TRBD2 aligns across 14 bases. V shed 1 base, J shed 4 bases, and the junction held 11 bases outside the gene matches. The CDR3 consists of 19 residues. Looked up from germline, CDR1 is MDHEN and CDR2 is SYDVKM. The CDR3 here is CASSLSADGLAGGSETQYF. The CDR3 DNA is TGTGCCAGCAGTTTATCTGCCGATGGACTAGCGGGAGGCTCAGAGACCCAGTACTTC.

This clonotype was seen at least ten times. The chain is built from TRBV6-2 or TRBV6-3 and TRBJ2-7, with 10 bases that match TRBD2. Germline V CDR1 and CDR2: MNHEY, SVGEGT. V shed 2 bases, J shed 2 bases, and the junction held 3 bases outside the gene matches. This CDR3 comprises 15 residues. The CDR3 DNA reads TGTGCCAGCAGTTACGGACTAGCGGCCACCTACGAGCAGTACTTC. Amino acid sequence: CASSYGLAATYEQYF.

In its sample, this clonotype was seen many times. The chain uses TRBV15 and TRBJ2-5; TRBD1 aligns across 11 bases. This CDR3 spans 16 amino acids. V shed 5 bases, J shed 3 bases, and the junction held 8 bases outside the gene matches. From germline, CDR1 is LNHNV and CDR2 YYDKDF (reference sequence). In nucleotides, the CDR3 is TGTGCCACCAGCCTTGGACAGGGGGCCCCTGAAGAGACCCAGTACTTC. It translates to CATSLGQGAPEETQYF.

This clonotype was recorded many times. The chain combines TRBV6-5 with TRBJ2-3; D perhaps matches TRBD1 (5 bases). The CDR3 is 11 amino acids. The germline V gene encodes CDR1 MNHEY and CDR2 SVGAGI. Trimming shortened V by 0 bases and J by 15 bases, and 10 bases separated the two germline ends. CDR3 sequence reads: CASSYSGLFYF. CDR3 DNA: TGTGCCAGCAGTTACTCGGGGCTGTTTTATTTT.

This clonotype was counted at least ten times. The rearrangement joins TRBV4-3 to TRBJ2-7; D possibly corresponds to TRBD2 (5 bases). V lost 4 bases and J lost 4, with 11 bases in between. This CDR3 has 13 amino acids. Per germline, CDR1 LGHNA and CDR2 YSLEER. The CDR3 sequence: CASSRGLSYEQYF. CDR3 nucleotide sequence: TGCGCCAGCAGCCGAGGACTTTCATACGAGCAGTACTTC.

This clonotype has ten or more counts. The rearrangement uses TRBV5-1 and TRBJ1-2; TRBD1 might be the D (5 bases). Germline V gene data show CDR1 as SGHRS and CDR2 as YFSETQ. Trimming took off 3 bases at V and 6 bases at J, with 12 bases between the two ends. The CDR3 consists of 13 residues. The CDR3 loop reads CASSSERGDGYTF. The CDR3 nucleotides read TGCGCCAGCAGCTCCGAAAGGGGCGATGGCTACACCTTC. The whole variable domain, filled in from reference TRBV5-1 and TRBJ1-2, reads KAGVTQTPRYLIKTRGQQVTLSCSPISGHRSVSWYQQTPGQGLQFLFEYFSETQRNKGNFPGRFSGRQFSNSRSEMNVSTLELGDSALYLCASSSERGDGYTFGSGTRLTVV.

This clonotype was counted ten times or more. This chain uses TRBV4-1 with TRBJ1-2; TRBD1 aligns across 10 bases. Germline trimming cut 3 bases from V and 1 base from J; bases unmatched to any gene: 2. CDR3 length: 15 residues. From germline, CDR1 is MGHRA and CDR2 YSYEKL. DNA of the CDR3: TGCGCCAGCAGCCACAGGGACAGGGGTAACTATGGCTACACCTTC. It is translated as CASSHRDRGNYGYTF.

Many counts were recorded for this clonotype. The chain joins TRBV30 to TRBJ2-7; D is possibly TRBD1 (5 bases). The CDR3 extends over 16 amino acids. Germline CDR1 GTSNPN, CDR2 SVGIG (reference sequence). V shed 1 base and J shed 0 bases, with 16 bases lying between them. The CDR3 is CAWSGVRTSSSYEQYF. The DNA for the CDR3 is TGTGCCTGGAGTGGAGTTCGGACAAGCAGCTCCTACGAGCAGTACTTC.

A few counts support this clonotype. J is TRBJ2-2 and V is TRBV5-4; D perhaps matches TRBD1 (5 bases). CDR1 and CDR2 from the germline V gene are SGHNT and YYREEE (reference sequence). CDR3 size: 14 residues. Trimming stripped 5 bases from V and 4 bases from J, with 12 bases between. The CDR3 sequence: CASSLRQTTGELFF. The CDR3 DNA follows: TGTGCCAGCAGTTTGAGACAGACCACCGGGGAGCTGTTTTTT.

V is TRBV3-1 and J is TRBJ2-5; 7 nucleotides line up with TRBD1. The trim removed 0 bases at V and 5 bases at J, leaving 12 bases unmatched. Germline lookup yields CDR1 LGHDT and CDR2 YNNKEL (reference sequence). The CDR3 has 17 residues. For the CDR3, the DNA is TGTGCCAGCAGCCAAGAATGGGACAGAAAAGACCCGGAGACCCAGTACTTC. This encodes CASSQEWDRKDPETQYF.

This clonotype occurred many times. The chain has TRBV7-9 and TRBJ1-5; no firm D call. Trimming stripped 1 base from V and 4 bases from J, with 5 bases between. The CDR3 totals 13 residues. Germline-derived CDR1 and CDR2 are SEHNR and FQNEAQ (reference sequence). In DNA form, the CDR3 reads TGTGCCAGCAGCTTAGTTACTAATCAGCCCCAGCATTTT. Encoded protein: CASSLVTNQPQHF.

In this sample, this clonotype turned up a few times. A much larger clone is a single base away; this may be a read error. V usage is TRBV12-3 or TRBV12-4 and J usage is TRBJ1-5; the D is unclear. The V gene lost 6 bases and the J gene lost 2 bases, with 5 bases spanning the gap. CDR3 size: 12 residues. This chain's CDR3 is CASRKGNQPQHF. The CDR3 nucleotides are TGTGCCAGCAGGAAAGGCAATCAGCCCCAGCATTTT.

The sample holds many counts of this clonotype. The chain is built from TRBV7-2 and TRBJ2-7; unclear D gene. Germline CDR1 and CDR2: SGHTA and FQGNSA. The V gene lost 1 base and the J gene lost 5 bases, with 6 bases spanning the gap. The CDR3 covers 12 residues. CDR3 region: CASSLVAHEQYF. The CDR3 DNA reads as TGTGCCAGCAGCTTAGTGGCTCACGAGCAGTACTTC.

V gene TRBV5-4 combines with J gene TRBJ2-1; 8 bases are shared with TRBD2. The CDR3 length is 15 residues. CDR1 is SGHNT and CDR2 is YYREEE in the germline V gene (reference sequence). Trimming removed 4 bases from V and 8 bases from J; junction bases left unmatched: 11. CDR3 region: CASSGDLGGRYEQFF. In DNA form, the CDR3 reads TGTGCCAGCAGCGGGGACCTCGGCGGGAGGTATGAGCAGTTCTTC.